Listed below are T cell receptor beta chains from one sample, sequenced in a study of human T cells and chemical hapten exposure. MiXCR was run by TCRdb on the 5' RACE reads, yielding one entry per CDR3 protein. The sample contains around 140,000 distinct CDR3 sequences, approximately 4% of which appear only once. These receptors came from a female donor in good health. Both conserved end residues are part of each CDR3. D genes are given only for firm matches. Where a row states a size, it is once, few, many or the class of an expanded clone; other rows omit it.

d_call	clone_size	v_call	j_call	cdr3_aa	cdr3_nt
TRBD2	few	TRBV7-2	TRBJ2-7	CASSSLAGGPDEQYF	TGTGCCAGCAGCTCTCTAGCGGGGGGGCCGGACGAGCAGTACTTC
TRBD1	many	TRBV29-1	TRBJ2-5	CSVGTGPLQETQYF	TGCAGCGTCGGGACAGGGCCATTACAAGAGACCCAGTACTTC
.	many	TRBV6-5	TRBJ2-7	CASTRGDGRGVAYEQYF	TGTGCCAGCACCCGAGGCGATGGGCGCGGGGTGGCCTACGAGCAGTACTTC
.	many	TRBV20-1	TRBJ1-2	CSAFDRSYGYTF	TGCAGTGCTTTTGACAGGAGCTATGGCTACACCTTC
TRBD1	few	TRBV25-1	TRBJ2-1	CASSEGTGSNSYNEQFF	TGTGCCAGCAGTGAAGGGACAGGGTCCAACTCCTACAATGAGCAGTTCTTC
.	.	TRBV5-1	TRBJ1-1	CASSQMSGAEGEAFF	TGCGCCAGCAGCCAAATGAGTGGGGCAGAGGGTGAAGCTTTCTTT
.	many	TRBV5-6	TRBJ2-5	CASSKQETQYF	TGTGCCAGCAGCAAACAAGAGACCCAGTACTTC
TRBD1	many	TRBV29-1	TRBJ2-1	CSSGDRHYPPSYNEQFF	TGCAGCTCTGGGGACAGGCATTATCCCCCATCCTACAATGAGCAGTTCTTC
TRBD1	few	TRBV2	TRBJ2-7	CASREDRGGYEQYF	TGTGCCAGCAGGGAGGACAGGGGGGGATACGAGCAGTACTTC
.	many	TRBV7-9	TRBJ1-1	CASSFEGPEAFF	TGTGCCAGCAGCTTCGAGGGGCCTGAAGCTTTCTTT
.	.	TRBV19	TRBJ1-1	CASSAGSWMNTEAFF	TGTGCCAGTAGTGCGGGGAGTTGGATGAACACTGAAGCTTTCTTT
.	few	TRBV29-1	TRBJ1-2	CSGGEGGYYGYTF	TGCAGCGGTGGGGAGGGCGGTTACTATGGCTACACCTTC
.	many	TRBV10-3	TRBJ2-3	CAIGGSTDTQYF	TGTGCCATCGGGGGATCCACAGATACGCAGTATTTT
.	.	TRBV4-2	TRBJ2-1	CASSQVAASSYNEQFF	TGTGCCAGCAGCCAAGTGGCAGCTAGCTCCTACAATGAGCAGTTCTTC
.	many	TRBV19	TRBJ1-2	CASSIDLSHYGYTF	TGTGCCAGTAGTATAGATCTATCCCACTATGGCTACACCTTC
.	many	TRBV5-1	TRBJ2-1	CASSPGGSGNEQFF	TGCGCCAGCAGCCCAGGAGGGAGCGGAAATGAGCAGTTCTTC
.	many	TRBV4-3	TRBJ1-1	CASSQDLGENTEAFF	TGCGCCAGCAGCCAAGATCTAGGAGAGAACACTGAAGCTTTCTTT
.	many	TRBV5-1	TRBJ1-1	CASSFRGTNTEAFF	TGCGCCAGCAGCTTCAGGGGCACGAACACTGAAGCTTTCTTT
.	many	TRBV7-2	TRBJ1-4	CASSSYGQAGEKLFF	TGTGCCAGCAGCTCCTATGGGCAGGCGGGTGAAAAACTGTTTTTT
TRBD2	many	TRBV6-6	TRBJ2-1	CASSATGTNSYNEQFF	TGTGCCAGCAGTGCGACCGGGACTAACTCCTACAATGAGCAGTTCTTC
.	many	TRBV18	TRBJ2-7	CASITSRGGEQYF	TGTGCCAGCATCACCTCACGGGGAGGCGAGCAGTACTTC
TRBD1	many	TRBV6-5	TRBJ1-1	CASSDGQGSRSGAFF	TGTGCCAGCAGCGACGGACAGGGAAGTCGGTCGGGGGCTTTCTTT
TRBD1	.	TRBV12-3/TRBV12-4	TRBJ1-6	CASSSDRANSPLHF	TGTGCCAGCAGTTCCGACAGGGCTAATTCACCCCTCCACTTT
.	many	TRBV4-2	TRBJ1-4	CASSVAGWADPNEKLFF	TGTGCCAGCAGCGTAGCGGGATGGGCTGACCCTAATGAAAAACTGTTTTTT
.	many	TRBV5-1	TRBJ2-1	CASSSQRVSSYNEQFF	TGCGCCAGCAGCTCCCAACGGGTGAGCTCCTACAATGAGCAGTTCTTC
.	many	TRBV7-2	TRBJ2-3	CASSPPLDTQYF	TGTGCCAGCAGTCCCCCTTTAGATACGCAGTATTTT
.	few	TRBV5-4	TRBJ2-3	CASSLGPVDTQYF	TGTGCCAGCAGCTTGGGTCCGGTGGATACGCAGTATTTT
TRBD1	many	TRBV7-9	TRBJ2-7	CASSLGAGGYEQYF	TGTGCCAGCAGCTTAGGGGCAGGGGGTTACGAGCAGTACTTC
.	few	TRBV6-6	TRBJ1-2	CASTSRGRTNYGYTF	TGTGCCAGCACGTCCAGGGGAAGGACTAACTATGGCTACACCTTC
.	.	TRBV7-9	TRBJ1-1	CASSFTNGPTEAFF	TGTGCCAGCAGCTTCACAAATGGACCGACGGAAGCTTTCTTT
TRBD1	many	TRBV9	TRBJ2-3	CASSVDPGQGSGDTQYF	TGTGCCAGCAGCGTAGATCCGGGACAGGGATCGGGAGATACGCAGTATTTT
.	many	TRBV9	TRBJ2-5	CASSVGQSFQETQYF	TGTGCCAGCAGCGTCGGACAGTCATTCCAAGAGACCCAGTACTTC
.	many	TRBV20-1	TRBJ2-1	CSVRIGTSYNEQFF	TGCAGTGTTCGAATTGGTACTAGCTACAATGAGCAGTTCTTC
TRBD1	many	TRBV5-1	TRBJ2-5	CASSRRQGQETQYF	TGCGCCAGCAGCCGCAGACAGGGGCAAGAGACCCAGTACTTC
.	few	TRBV6-1	TRBJ2-1	CASRGHNVYNEQFF	TGTGCCAGCAGGGGACACAATGTTTACAATGAGCAGTTCTTC
.	many	TRBV11-2	TRBJ2-7	CASSHGQLSYEQYF	TGTGCCAGCAGCCACGGACAGCTCTCCTACGAGCAGTACTTC
.	many	TRBV20-1	TRBJ1-1	CSARATGGNTEAFF	TGCAGTGCTAGAGCGACAGGAGGGAACACTGAAGCTTTCTTT
.	.	TRBV6-5	TRBJ1-2	CASGRDGSNYGYTF	TGTGCCAGCGGGCGGGACGGAAGTAACTATGGCTACACCTTC
.	many	TRBV29-1	TRBJ1-5	CSVDDPGSNQPQHF	TGCAGCGTTGACGACCCAGGTAGCAATCAGCCCCAGCATTTT
TRBD2	many	TRBV5-1	TRBJ2-7	CASSLTSGGHMGEQYF	TGCGCCAGCAGCTTGACTAGCGGGGGCCATATGGGCGAGCAGTACTTC
TRBD1	many	TRBV20-1	TRBJ1-1	CSARWQGGVGAFF	TGCAGTGCTAGGTGGCAGGGGGGGGTAGGAGCTTTCTTT
.	.	TRBV20-1	TRBJ2-1	CSATALALSGEQFF	TGCAGTGCTACCGCTCTGGCCCTCTCGGGTGAGCAGTTCTTC
.	many	TRBV7-9	TRBJ2-3	CASSPMGARDTQYF	TGTGCCAGCAGCCCTATGGGGGCGAGGGATACGCAGTATTTT
.	many	TRBV4-2	TRBJ2-1	CASSQDLRGTHNEQFF	TGTGCCAGCAGCCAAGATCTTAGGGGGACCCACAATGAGCAGTTCTTC
TRBD2	.	TRBV7-2	TRBJ2-3	CASSTRTSGATDTQYF	TGTGCCAGCAGCACACGGACTAGCGGGGCGACAGATACGCAGTATTTT
TRBD1	few	TRBV2	TRBJ1-6	CASTPAGGAGGHAPLHF	TGTGCCAGCACCCCGGCGGGGGGGGCAGGGGGCCATGCACCCCTCCACTTT
.	few	TRBV19	TRBJ1-5	CASSGQNQPQHF	TGTGCCAGTAGTGGCCAAAATCAGCCCCAGCATTTT
.	.	TRBV24-1	TRBJ2-1	CATNGGSYNEQFF	TGTGCCACCAACGGGGGCTCCTACAATGAGCAGTTCTTC
.	many	TRBV20-1	TRBJ2-3	CSARSGYTDTQYF	TGCAGTGCTAGGTCGGGGTACACAGATACGCAGTATTTT
.	many	TRBV20-1	TRBJ2-1	CSASGEQGTYNEQFF	TGCAGTGCTAGTGGGGAGCAGGGTACCTACAATGAGCAGTTCTTC
TRBD2	many	TRBV5-1	TRBJ2-5	CASSHGTSGALQETQYF	TGCGCCAGCAGCCACGGGACTAGCGGGGCCCTCCAAGAGACCCAGTACTTC
.	many	TRBV3-1	TRBJ1-2	CASSDDRNYGYTF	TGTGCCAGCAGCGACGACAGAAACTATGGCTACACCTTC
TRBD1	many	TRBV2	TRBJ1-4	CASSGRGNEKLFF	TGTGCCAGCAGTGGCAGGGGGAATGAAAAACTGTTTTTT
.	many	TRBV30	TRBJ2-3	CAWSARRGGQYF	TGTGCCTGGAGTGCACGACGTGGGGGGCAGTATTTT